A single sample gave rise to the 8 T cell receptor beta chains below, sequenced in a study of CD8 T cells in ankylosing spondylitis. Which antigens these TCRs recognize remains unknown. The study, taken as a whole, reports: Blood from ankylosing spondylitis patients appeared to carry a characteristic roughly 8-variant TCR beta motif.

Using its own MiXCR run on the 5' RACE reads, TCRdb lists one record per CDR3 protein. The table shows 670,000 or so distinct CDR3 sequences, with 15% to 20% occurring only once. The specimen sequenced was blood, either unsorted or a sorted T cell fraction (not recorded which). Source of these receptors: a male donor with ankylosing spondylitis.

V is TRBV5-1 and J is TRBJ2-5, with TRBD2 identical over 9 bases. The ends lost 0 bases at V and 0 bases at J; junction bases unmatched: 12. Germline CDR1 and CDR2: SGHRS and YFSETQ. The length of the CDR3 is 19 residues. The chain's CDR3 is CASSLARAGGPAYQETQYF. DNA of the CDR3: TGCGCCAGCAGCTTGGCTCGTGCGGGAGGGCCGGCGTACCAAGAGACCCAGTACTTC.

This clonotype was seen only a few times. This chain connects TRBV5-1 to TRBJ2-3; the match to TRBD1 covers 7 bases. Germline V gives CDR1 SGHRS, CDR2 YFSETQ. V gave up 4 bases and J gave up 2 bases; unmatched junction bases: 7. This CDR3 comprises 15 residues. The CDR3 sequence is CASSTGTVFTDTQYF. In nucleotides, the CDR3 is TGCGCCAGCAGCACCGGGACAGTCTTCACAGATACGCAGTATTTT.

This clonotype has just a few counts. This rearrangement joins TRBV7-2 to TRBJ1-1; no clear D. Trimming took 4 bases from V and 1 from J, leaving 10 bases between them. This CDR3 has 14 residues. CDR1 SGHTA and CDR2 FQGNSA come from the germline V gene. The CDR3 spells CASSSGIKNTEAFF. CDR3 nucleotide sequence: TGTGCCAGCAGCTCCGGGATCAAGAACACTGAAGCTTTCTTT.

This clonotype was picked up a small number of times. The chain's CDR3 is CAISEPGCEKATNEKLFF. As DNA, the CDR3 is TGTGCCATCAGTGAACCGGGGTGTGAAAAAGCAACTAATGAAAAACTGTTTTTT. The chain couples TRBV10-3 to TRBJ1-4, with D unclear. V gave up 3 bases and J gave up 0 bases, with 17 bases separating them. CDR1 is ENHRY and CDR2 is SYGVKD in the germline V gene. The CDR3 runs to 18 residues.

The chain links TRBV30 to TRBJ2-3, with 8 bases fitting TRBD2. Germline V gene data show CDR1 as GTSNPN and CDR2 as SVGIG (reference sequence). The CDR3 runs 15 residues. After removal of 3 bases from V and 5 bases from J, the junction contained 10 bases not matched to a gene. For the CDR3, the DNA is TGTGCCTGGAGAGGCGGGGGGCCTTTGAGAGATACGCAGTATTTT. Amino acid sequence: CAWRGGGPLRDTQYF.

The chain joins TRBV5-1 to TRBJ1-1; TRBD1 aligns across 7 bases. Germline CDR1 and CDR2: SGHRS and YFSETQ. The J segment lost 10 bases and the V segment lost 4 bases, leaving 10 bases of the junction unmatched. The CDR3 has 13 amino acids. The CDR3 region has the DNA TGCGCCAGCAGCGCGCAGGACAGGTCGGGAGCTTTCTTT. Translation gives CASSAQDRSGAFF.

The gene calls are TRBV24-1 and TRBJ1-1; D not certain. Germline CDR1 KGHDR, CDR2 SFDVKD. V lost 2 bases, J lost 6 bases, and 9 bases lay in between. CDR3 size: 13 residues. CDR3 protein: CATSDSGPAEAFF. CDR3 sequence (DNA): TGTGCCACCAGTGATTCCGGGCCGGCTGAAGCTTTCTTT.

This clonotype came up a few times. V and J are TRBV5-1 and TRBJ1-4, with 7 bases matching TRBD1. The ends lost 1 base at V and 6 bases at J; junction bases unmatched: 3. The CDR3 spans 14 residues. Germline CDR1 is SGHRS and CDR2 is YFSETQ. The CDR3 bases are TGCGCCAGCAGCTTGAGGGGGCAGGATGAAAAACTGTTTTTT. Translating gives CASSLRGQDEKLFF.